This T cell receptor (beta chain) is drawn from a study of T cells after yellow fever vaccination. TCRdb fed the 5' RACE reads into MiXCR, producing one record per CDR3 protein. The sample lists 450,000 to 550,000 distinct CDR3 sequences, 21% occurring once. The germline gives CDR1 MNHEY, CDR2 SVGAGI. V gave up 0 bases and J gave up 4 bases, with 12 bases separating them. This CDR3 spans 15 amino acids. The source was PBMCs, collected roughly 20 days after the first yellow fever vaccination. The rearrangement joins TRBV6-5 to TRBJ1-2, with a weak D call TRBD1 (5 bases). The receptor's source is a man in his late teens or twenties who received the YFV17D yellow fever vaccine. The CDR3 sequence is CASSYSGGVSYGYTF. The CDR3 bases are TGTGCCAGCAGTTACTCGGGAGGGGTGAGCTATGGCTACACCTTC.